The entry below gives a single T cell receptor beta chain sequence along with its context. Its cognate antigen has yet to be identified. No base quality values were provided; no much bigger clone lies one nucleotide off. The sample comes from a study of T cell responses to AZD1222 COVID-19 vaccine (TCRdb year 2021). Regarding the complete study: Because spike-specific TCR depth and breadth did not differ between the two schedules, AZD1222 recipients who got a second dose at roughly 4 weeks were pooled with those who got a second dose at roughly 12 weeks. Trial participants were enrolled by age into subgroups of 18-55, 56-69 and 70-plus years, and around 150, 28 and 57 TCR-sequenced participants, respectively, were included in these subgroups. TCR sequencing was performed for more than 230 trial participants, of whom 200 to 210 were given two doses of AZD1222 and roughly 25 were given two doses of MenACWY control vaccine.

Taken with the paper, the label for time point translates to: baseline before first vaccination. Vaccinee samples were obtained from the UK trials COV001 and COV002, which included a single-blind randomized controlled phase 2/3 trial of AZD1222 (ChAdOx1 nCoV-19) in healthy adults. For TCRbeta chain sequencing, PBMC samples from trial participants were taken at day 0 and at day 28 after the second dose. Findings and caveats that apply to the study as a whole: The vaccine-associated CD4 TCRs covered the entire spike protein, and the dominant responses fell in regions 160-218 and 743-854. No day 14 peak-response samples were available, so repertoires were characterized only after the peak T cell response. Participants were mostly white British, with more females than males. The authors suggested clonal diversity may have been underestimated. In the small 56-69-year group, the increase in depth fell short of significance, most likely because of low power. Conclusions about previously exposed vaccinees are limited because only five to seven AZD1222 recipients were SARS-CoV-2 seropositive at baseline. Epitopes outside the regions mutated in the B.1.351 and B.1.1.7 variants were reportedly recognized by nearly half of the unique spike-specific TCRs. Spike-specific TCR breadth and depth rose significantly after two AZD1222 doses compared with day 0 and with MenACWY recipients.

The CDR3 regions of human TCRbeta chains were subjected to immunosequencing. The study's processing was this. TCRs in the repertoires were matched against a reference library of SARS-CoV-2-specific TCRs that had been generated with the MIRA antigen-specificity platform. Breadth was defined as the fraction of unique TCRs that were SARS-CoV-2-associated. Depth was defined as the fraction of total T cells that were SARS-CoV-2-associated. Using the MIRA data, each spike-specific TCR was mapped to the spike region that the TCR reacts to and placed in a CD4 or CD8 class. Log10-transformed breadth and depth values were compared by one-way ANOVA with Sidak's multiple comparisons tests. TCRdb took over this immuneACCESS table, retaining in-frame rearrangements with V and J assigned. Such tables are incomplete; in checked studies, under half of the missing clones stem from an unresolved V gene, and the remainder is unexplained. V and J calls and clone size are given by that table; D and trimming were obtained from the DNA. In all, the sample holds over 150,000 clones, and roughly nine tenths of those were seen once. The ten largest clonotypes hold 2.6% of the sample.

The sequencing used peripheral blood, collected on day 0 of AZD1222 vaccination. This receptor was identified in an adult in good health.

The DNA reads as follows: TGTGCCAGCAGTTACTCCTGGGGGGGATCGGCCGGGGAGCTGTTTTTT. This codes for CASSYSWGGSAGELFF. The V and J genes are TRBV6-5 and TRBJ2-2, with TRBD2 matching 7 junction bases. Germline trimming: 0 bases from V, 6 bases from J; junction bases outside gene matches: 7. Looking up the germline V gene yields CDR1 MNHEY and CDR2 SVGAGI. The CDR3 starts with the cysteine, ends with the phenylalanine, and has 16 residues. Only the CDR3 part of the read is kept: 48 bases, read in frame from the first base.